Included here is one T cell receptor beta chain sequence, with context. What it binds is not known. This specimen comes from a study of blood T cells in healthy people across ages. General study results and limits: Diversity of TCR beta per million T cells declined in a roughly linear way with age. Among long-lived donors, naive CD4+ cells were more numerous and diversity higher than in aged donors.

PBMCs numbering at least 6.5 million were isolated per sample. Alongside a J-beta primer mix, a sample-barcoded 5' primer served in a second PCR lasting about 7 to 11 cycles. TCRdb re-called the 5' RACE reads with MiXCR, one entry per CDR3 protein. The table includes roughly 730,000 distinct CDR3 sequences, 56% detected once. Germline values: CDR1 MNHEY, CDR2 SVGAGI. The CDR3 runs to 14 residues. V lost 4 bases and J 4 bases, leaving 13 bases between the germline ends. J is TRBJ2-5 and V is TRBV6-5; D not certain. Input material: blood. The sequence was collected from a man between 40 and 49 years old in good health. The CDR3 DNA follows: TGTGCCAGCAGTTCGGCTCAGAGGAGAGAGACCCAGTACTTC. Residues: CASSSAQRRETQYF.